The entry below describes one TCR beta chain. The antigen is undetermined. The source of the sample is a study of PD-L1 blockade in urothelial cancer. Across the whole study: Blood yielded a median of around 140,000 T cells per sample. Findings of the study overall: Those with durable benefit had larger increases in tumor-associated blood clones at 3 weeks. Below-median pretreatment blood TCR clonality was associated with improved progression-free and overall survival.

As for time point: pretreatment peripheral blood. Synthetic templates analogous to TCR were spiked into all PCRs individually. Produced via immunoSEQ multiplex PCR; TCRdb's table is partial and in-frame only. The sample shows approximately 50,000 clones, around 84% of them seen only once. In germline, CDR1 is LNHDA, CDR2 SQIVND (reference sequence). CDR3 size: 15 residues. J lost 9 bases, V lost 2 bases, and 5 bases had no gene match. This TCR was sampled from a man aged 65 to 79 with urothelial cancer. Sequencing was performed on PBMCs, taken around atezolizumab (anti-PD-L1) treatment. V gene TRBV19 combines with J gene TRBJ2-1; 12 nucleotides match TRBD2. The CDR3 loop is CASSISSGREVEQFF. The CDR3, as DNA: TGTGCCAGTAGTATATCTAGCGGGAGGGAGGTTGAGCAGTTCTTC.